The T cell receptor (beta chain) described here comes from a study of blood T cell repertoires in COVID-19. About the study: Some COVID-19 samples were acute and others convalescent; all came from the United States, Italy and Spain. T cells, B-cell-depleted T cells, or PBMCs supplied cDNA or gDNA.

Under the authors' procedure: How many nucleated cells were present was estimated from reference gene primer amplification. Produced via immunoSEQ multiplex PCR; TCRdb's table is partial and in-frame only. That table furnishes V, J and clone size, whereas the DNA furnished D and trimming. Here the sample spans over 85,000 clones, more than 75% being singletons. The germline V gene has CDR1 MNHEY and CDR2 SVGAGI. With V trimmed by 6 bases and J by 5 bases, 6 bases remained unmatched. The CDR3 spans 13 residues. The chain employs TRBV6-5 and TRBJ1-2; TRBD1 agrees at 7 bases. The clonotype comes from a human donor in a cohort sampled during active COVID-19. Sequenced material: peripheral blood. The CDR3 nucleotides read TGTGCCAGCAGCCGGGGACAGTTGTATGGCTACACCTTC. Its translation is CASSRGQLYGYTF.